This T cell receptor (beta chain) was obtained from a study of CD8+ T cells in alopecia areata. Study in general: Tofacitinib administration to treated patients was oral, at 5 to 10 mg twice daily.

Study-wide results and caveats: Normal skin's resident alphabeta T cells are sequenced alongside lesional scalp T cells. Clonality was higher in lesional than normal scalp, especially in alopecia totalis/universalis.

Alopecia areata patients provided lesional scalp punch biopsies and peripheral blood, both collected for the study. Sequencing relied on a cDNA template that was reverse transcribed from extracted RNA. The method was immunoSEQ multiplex PCR; TCRdb's version includes in-frame clones alone and lacks a portion of them. The sample gives roughly 250,000 clones, roughly two thirds of which show up once; 1% to 1.5% is in the top ten. The count of this clone is one. The antigen is undetermined. CDR1 and CDR2 (germline): LGHNA, YNFKEQ. V shed 3 bases and J shed 13 bases, with 13 bases lying between them. This CDR3 comprises 12 residues.

The sequencing here drew on CD4+ T cells sorted from blood, taken at week 0. The sequence was obtained from a human donor with alopecia areata. V is TRBV4-2 and J is TRBJ2-4, with D possibly being TRBD1 (6 bases). CDR3 region: CASSQDWTVQYF. CDR3 DNA: TGTGCCAGCAGCCAGGATTGGACAGTACAGTACTTC.